One sample yielded the 18 T cell receptor beta chains listed below, sequenced in a study of blood T cell repertoires in COVID-19 (dated by TCRdb to 2020 to 2022). Libraries were made using the immunoSEQ multiplex PCR assay. This immuneACCESS table, as held by TCRdb, lists in-frame sequences with V and J called but not all clones. Of the missing ones, under half trace to an unresolved V gene in checked studies; the others have no known cause. The sample table holds some 270,000 clones, of which about 89% were seen once. The ten largest clones take up around 1.5% of the sample. The source material was peripheral blood. Every receptor here comes from a woman aged 55-75 years who had recovered from COVID-19.

The chain recombines TRBV10-3 with TRBJ1-2; D unclear. The V end was cut by 8 bases, the J end by 5 bases, with 12 bases between. Per germline, CDR1 ENHRY and CDR2 SYGVKD. CDR3 length: 12 amino acids. CDR3 coding DNA: TGTGCCATCTTCGGGGTTGGGTATGGCTACACCTTC. This translates into CAIFGVGYGYTF.

This sequence joins TRBV5-1 and TRBJ1-4; D is perhaps TRBD1 (5 bases). V dropped 0 bases and J dropped 7 bases, with 10 bases sitting between them. CDR3 length: 14 residues. CDR1 and CDR2 (germline): SGHRS, YFSETQ. The CDR3 DNA is TGCGCCAGCAGCTTGGAGGGGTGGGGTGAAAAACTGTTTTTT. The encoded protein is CASSLEGWGEKLFF.

This rearrangement joins TRBV2 to TRBJ1-4; 8 bases are a match to TRBD1. This CDR3 is built from 15 residues. V dropped 5 bases and J dropped 4; count of bases not matched to a gene: 6. From germline, CDR1 is SNHLY and CDR2 FYNNEI. The CDR3 here is CASSRDRPYNEKLFF. DNA for the CDR3: TGTGCCAGCAGTAGGGACAGGCCTTATAATGAAAAACTGTTTTTT.

The rearrangement uses TRBV9 and TRBJ1-1, with D possibly being TRBD1 (6 bases). CDR1 is SGDLS and CDR2 is YYNGEE in the germline V gene. The V end lost 5 bases, the J end lost 4 bases, and 15 bases lay between the germline ends. The CDR3 runs to 14 residues. The CDR3 region is CASSIQGGTTEAFF. The CDR3 DNA sequence: TGTGCCAGCAGTATACAGGGAGGGACCACTGAAGCTTTCTTT.

The chain combines TRBV6-1 with TRBJ1-2; a weak D match, TRBD1 (5 bases). The CDR3 is 14 amino acids. Looked up from germline, CDR1 is MNHNS and CDR2 is SASEGT. The V and J ends lost 1 base and 4 bases respectively, with 10 bases between them. CDR3 nucleotides: TGTGCCAGCAGTGAAGGGGGGGAGCTCTATGGCTACACCTTC. This encodes CASSEGGELYGYTF.

V and J are TRBV7-9 and TRBJ2-5, with a possible D match to TRBD2 (7 bases). CDR3 length: 16 amino acids. The ends were cut back, 7 bases at V and 4 bases at J, with 22 bases in the middle. Germline assignment: CDR1 SEHNR and CDR2 FQNEAQ (reference sequence). This chain's CDR3 is CASKLGGGPGRETQYF. The CDR3 DNA sequence: TGTGCCAGCAAACTGGGGGGGGGCCCTGGGCGAGAGACCCAGTACTTC.

The V and J genes are TRBV9 and TRBJ2-3, with a weak D call TRBD2 (6 bases). Trimming took 3 bases from V and 3 from J, leaving 8 bases between them. The CDR3 is made up of 13 amino acids. Per the germline V gene, CDR1 is SGDLS and CDR2 is YYNGEE. The CDR3 nucleotides read TGTGCCAGCAGCGGGGGACTTACAGATACGCAGTATTTT. It encodes CASSGGLTDTQYF.

The CDR3, as DNA: TGTGCCAGCAGCCCTCGGACTAGCGGGGGGAACAATGAGCAGTTCTTC. It translates to CASSPRTSGGNNEQFF. V is TRBV9 and J is TRBJ2-1; 14 bases align to TRBD2. In germline, CDR1 is SGDLS, CDR2 YYNGEE. The J segment lost 5 bases and the V segment lost 4 bases, leaving 5 bases of the junction unmatched. The CDR3 is 16 amino acids.

This clone showed up just a few times. The chain employs TRBV15 and TRBJ1-2; D is unclear. Between the trimmed V and J ends, which lost 5 bases and 0 bases, there was a span of 7 bases. Germline CDR1 LNHNV, CDR2 YYDKDF (reference sequence). This CDR3 region has 13 residues. The CDR3 spells CATSFGSNYGYTF. CDR3 in DNA: TGTGCCACCAGCTTCGGTTCTAACTATGGCTACACCTTC.

This clone appeared a few times. This sequence joins TRBV11-2 and TRBJ1-1; the D is unclear. This CDR3 has 12 residues. In germline, CDR1 is SGHAT, CDR2 FQNNGV. With 4 bases removed from V and 1 base from J, the gap between germline ends came to 4 bases. CDR3 sequence reads: CASSSQNTEAFF. The CDR3 DNA reads TGTGCCAGCAGCTCACAGAACACTGAAGCTTTCTTT.

The chain has TRBV5-1 and TRBJ2-3; TRBD2 might be the D (6 bases). V was pared by 0 bases and J by 3 bases, with 20 bases between. The CDR3 is made up of 18 amino acids. The V gene's germline CDR1 is SGHRS and CDR2 YFSETQ. The CDR3 here is CASSLGGGIPGGTDTQYF. The CDR3 nucleotides are TGCGCCAGCAGCTTGGGGGGCGGGATCCCCGGTGGTACAGATACGCAGTATTTT.

The rearrangement links TRBV6-5 to TRBJ1-1; D is possibly TRBD1 (6 bases). Trimming removed 4 bases at V and 0 bases at J, with 15 bases between. Germline V gene sequence: CDR1 MNHEY, CDR2 SVGAGI. The CDR3 runs 16 residues. The CDR3 DNA reads TGTGCCAGCAGTTCCGGGGAGGGGGACGTGAACACTGAAGCTTTCTTT. It is translated as CASSSGEGDVNTEAFF.

This clone appeared once. CDR3: CASSDSGQGISKAFF. CDR3 DNA sequence: TGTGCCAGCAGTGACTCAGGACAGGGAATTTCTAAAGCTTTCTTT. The chain carries TRBV2 and TRBJ1-1, with 8 bases aligning to TRBD1. This CDR3 comprises 15 residues. Germline CDR1 and CDR2: SNHLY and FYNNEI. Germline trimming cut 3 bases from V and 9 bases from J; bases unmatched to any gene: 12.

The chain carries TRBV5-1 and TRBJ1-3; D perhaps matches TRBD1 (5 bases). V lost 2 bases to trimming and J lost 1 base, with 13 bases between them. Germline CDR1 is SGHRS and CDR2 is YFSETQ. This CDR3 spans 16 amino acids. Here the CDR3 reads CASSFSSRGSGNTIYF. The CDR3 DNA reads as TGCGCCAGCAGCTTCAGCAGTAGGGGTTCTGGAAACACCATATATTTT.

The chain carries TRBV9 and TRBJ2-7; 7 bases are a match to TRBD2. Germline lookup yields CDR1 SGDLS and CDR2 YYNGEE. Trimming took 2 bases from V and 2 from J; bases not matched to a gene: 4. The CDR3 loop spans 14 amino acids. CDR3 loop: CASSVGLETYEQYF. CDR3 bases: TGTGCCAGCAGCGTCGGACTAGAGACCTACGAGCAGTACTTC.

This sequence joins TRBV4-2 and TRBJ2-7, with D possibly TRBD1 on 5 matching bases. The CDR3 totals 13 residues. Germline CDR1 is LGHNA and CDR2 is YNFKEQ. Trimming took off 10 bases at V and 2 bases at J, with 15 bases between the two ends. CDR3 loop: CATKGPVTYEQYF. As DNA, the CDR3 is TGTGCCACGAAGGGGCCCGTTACCTACGAGCAGTACTTC.

The CDR3 loop reads CASSPGGGYEQFF. The CDR3 DNA reads TGTGCCAGCAGCCCCGGCGGGGGATATGAGCAGTTCTTC. The chain employs TRBV11-3 and TRBJ2-1; 7 nucleotides align to TRBD2. Germline trimming cut 5 bases from V and 8 bases from J; bases unmatched to any gene: 6. The CDR3 is 13 amino acids. Germline V gives CDR1 SGHNT, CDR2 YENEEA.

V usage is TRBV5-1 and J usage is TRBJ1-2, with 10 bases lining up with TRBD1. CDR3 size: 15 residues. Germline V gene sequence: CDR1 SGHRS, CDR2 YFSETQ. Trimming removed 4 bases from V and 8 bases from J; junction bases left unmatched: 11. This CDR3 is CASSRPGQGPLGYTF. The CDR3 DNA is TGCGCCAGCAGCCGTCCGGGACAGGGGCCGCTAGGCTACACCTTC.